Each of the 27 T cell receptor beta chains below was sequenced from the same sample in a study of T cells in localized non-small cell lung cancer. TCRdb keeps only in-frame clones here, not all; method: immunoSEQ multiplex PCR. The table lists some 1,100 clones, 27% of them singletons, with 15% to 20% in the top ten. Here the sequenced sample was lung tumor tissue, taken before any cancer treatment. Every receptor here comes from a female donor at least 60 years old with stage III squamous cell lung carcinoma.

V and J are TRBV9 and TRBJ1-3, with D possibly being TRBD1 (6 bases). The CDR3 is 14 residues long. V lost 5 bases, J lost 7 bases, and 16 bases lay in between. CDR1 SGDLS and CDR2 YYNGEE come from the germline V gene. The chain's CDR3 is CASRGSTGRNTIYF. DNA for the CDR3: TGTGCCAGCAGGGGGTCTACAGGGAGGAACACCATATATTTT.

V is TRBV5-1 and J is TRBJ1-1; D is ambiguous. V was pared by 3 bases and J by 1 base, with 10 bases between. The CDR3 contains 14 residues. The germline gives CDR1 SGHRS, CDR2 YFSETQ. As DNA, the CDR3 is TGCGCCAGCAGCTCAACCCCACAGAACACTGAAGCTTTCTTT. Its protein is CASSSTPQNTEAFF.

This clone was found a few times. V and J are TRBV29-1 and TRBJ1-4; D remains unclear. There are 13 residues in the CDR3. CDR1 is SQVTM and CDR2 is ANQGSEA in the germline V gene. Trimming left V 6 bases short and J 8 bases short, with 16 bases between. The CDR3 sequence: CSVQNNLGEKLFF. In DNA form, the CDR3 reads TGCAGCGTCCAGAATAATCTGGGGGAAAAACTGTTTTTT.

The chain employs TRBV6-8 and TRBJ1-6; possibly TRBD1 for D (5 bases). Germline CDR1 MNHGY, CDR2 SAAAGT. This CDR3 region has 14 residues. Trimming stripped 6 bases from V and 2 bases from J, with 8 bases between. The CDR3 DNA reads TGTGCCAGCAGCTCGGGACCCTATAATTCACCCCTCCACTTT. Translating gives CASSSGPYNSPLHF.

The chain employs TRBV1 and TRBJ1-1. TRBV1 has pseudogene status. This CDR3 is built from 15 residues. Written as DNA, the CDR3 is TGCGCCAGCAGCCAAGCTGGCACCTTGGGCACTGAAGCTTTCTTT. Its protein is CASSQAGTLGTEAFF.

This clone has just a few counts. The genes are TRBV11-3 and TRBJ1-2, with D possibly TRBD1 on 5 matching bases. The V end lost 6 bases, the J end lost 4 bases, and 18 bases lay between the germline ends. The germline V gene encodes CDR1 SGHNT and CDR2 YENEEA. CDR3 length: 15 residues. The DNA of the CDR3 is TGTGCCAGCAGGGCCGGAGACAGCGTACTCTATGGCTACACCTTC. Translating gives CASRAGDSVLYGYTF.

The V and J genes are TRBV11-3 and TRBJ1-1; the match to TRBD1 covers 7 bases. CDR1 and CDR2 from the germline V gene are SGHNT and YENEEA. This CDR3 has 16 residues. J was trimmed by 0 bases and V by 5 bases; bases with no gene match: 9. DNA for the CDR3: TGTGCCAGCAGCGTCACAGGGGTTAGTATGAACACTGAAGCTTTCTTT. Amino acid sequence: CASSVTGVSMNTEAFF.

In this sample, this clone turned up a few times. The chain is built from TRBV11-3 and TRBJ1-6; D may be TRBD1 (6 bases). Deletions cut 3 bases from V and 7 bases from J, with 10 bases between. Germline CDR1 SGHNT, CDR2 YENEEA. This CDR3 has 14 amino acids. CDR3 sequence reads: CASSLGGLNSPLHF. The CDR3 DNA is TGTGCCAGCAGCTTGGGGGGGCTCAATTCACCCCTCCACTTT.

The chain combines TRBV6-8 with TRBJ2-7, with 7 positions matching TRBD1. The J segment lost 7 bases and the V segment lost 6 bases, leaving 12 bases of the junction unmatched. The CDR3 length is 14 residues. Per germline, CDR1 MNHGY and CDR2 SAAAGT. CDR3 protein: CASSRDRRNGEQYF. CDR3 nucleotide sequence: TGTGCCAGCAGCAGGGACAGACGCAACGGGGAGCAGTACTTC.

The chain is built from TRBV18 and TRBJ2-5, with TRBD2 matching over 12 bases. Trimming cost V 4 bases and J 3 bases; bases outside gene matches: 6. From germline, CDR1 is KGHSH and CDR2 LQKENI. This CDR3 contains 16 residues. The CDR3 here is CASSLLRLAGEETQYF. In DNA form, the CDR3 reads TGTGCCAGCTCACTCCTCCGACTAGCGGGAGAAGAGACCCAGTACTTC.

This clone was observed a few times. The junction departs from germline at one end; a sequencing error may be responsible. The V and J genes are TRBV10-3 and TRBJ2-1; possibly TRBD1 or TRBD2 for D (5 bases each). The CDR3 runs to 14 residues. CDR1 and CDR2 (germline): ENHRY, SYGVKD. The CDR3 reads CASSEGTEGNEQFF. For the CDR3, the DNA is TGTGCCAGCAGTGAGGGGACCGAGGGCAATGAGCAGTTCTTC.

This chain uses TRBV4-1 with TRBJ2-6; D not resolved. The CDR3 totals 15 residues. Trimming stripped 3 bases from V and 1 base from J, with 7 bases between. CDR1 is MGHRA and CDR2 is YSYEKL in the germline V gene. This CDR3 is CASSHEASGANVLTF. The CDR3 DNA follows: TGCGCCAGCAGCCATGAAGCTTCTGGGGCCAACGTCCTGACTTTC.

The CDR3 DNA reads as TGTGCCAGCAGCTTAGATGGTGTCGGACAGCGAAGTCCTAACTATGGCTACACCTTC. It encodes CASSLDGVGQRSPNYGYTF. V is TRBV11-3 and J is TRBJ1-2, with a possible D match to TRBD1 (6 bases). The CDR3 covers 19 residues. V was shortened by 0 bases and J by 0 bases, with 20 bases between the two germline ends. Germline loops: CDR1 SGHNT, CDR2 YENEEA.

The rearrangement joins TRBV4-1 to TRBJ1-2, with 9 nucleotides matching TRBD1. This CDR3 has 14 amino acids. Germline assignment: CDR1 MGHRA and CDR2 YSYEKL. The V segment lost 1 base and the J segment 4 bases; nucleotides outside the gene matches: 1. The CDR3 is CASSQGDRAYGYTF. In DNA form, the CDR3 reads TGCGCCAGCAGCCAAGGGGACAGGGCCTATGGCTACACCTTC.

This clone was detected only once. The gene calls are TRBV19 and TRBJ2-5; 9 bases agree with TRBD1. CDR3 length equals 15 residues. Germline assignment: CDR1 LNHDA and CDR2 SQIVND (reference sequence). The V segment lost 5 bases and the J segment 3 bases; nucleotides outside the gene matches: 7. DNA of the CDR3: TGTGCCAGTAGTTCACTAAGGACAGGGGAAGAGACCCAGTACTTC. Amino acid sequence: CASSSLRTGEETQYF.

The chain combines TRBV28 with TRBJ1-4, with D unresolved. Germline V gives CDR1 MDHEN, CDR2 SYDVKM. Trimming took 10 bases from V and 4 from J, leaving 13 bases between them. The CDR3 has 13 amino acids. CDR3: CATWGRNNEKLFF. CDR3 DNA sequence: TGTGCCACGTGGGGTCGGAATAATGAAAAACTGTTTTTT.

This clone has just a few counts. In nucleotides, the CDR3 is TGTGCCAGCAGCTTGGCTGTAGGGGGCGGACAAGAGACCCAGTACTTC. It codes for CASSLAVGGGQETQYF. V gene TRBV11-3 combines with J gene TRBJ2-5; TRBD1 agrees at 7 bases. V shed 3 bases and J 2 bases; nucleotides not matched to a gene: 9. The CDR3 covers 16 residues. Germline V gene lookup returns CDR1 SGHNT and CDR2 YENEEA.

This clone has a handful of counts. The chain combines TRBV9 with TRBJ1-3; 9 bases map to TRBD1. Per the germline V gene, CDR1 is SGDLS and CDR2 is YYNGEE. Trimming at V came to 7 bases and at J to 1 base, leaving 0 bases not matched to a gene. The CDR3 is 13 amino acids. The DNA for the CDR3 is TGTGCCAGCGACAGGGGGTCTGGAAACACCATATATTTT. Translating gives CASDRGSGNTIYF.

The chain couples TRBV2 to TRBJ2-4, with a tentative D call TRBD1 (6 bases). The CDR3 has 12 amino acids. Trimming took off 5 bases at V and 7 bases at J, with 9 bases between the two ends. Germline CDR1 reads SNHLY; CDR2 reads FYNNEI. The CDR3 loop is CASSYTGNIQYF. The CDR3, as DNA: TGTGCCAGCAGTTATACAGGGAACATTCAGTACTTC.

This clone was counted between two and nine times. V is TRBV6-1 and J is TRBJ1-5; D gene unclear. The germline V gene has CDR1 MNHNS and CDR2 SASEGT. This CDR3 comprises 13 residues. Trimming left V 1 base short and J 3 bases short, with 4 bases between. The CDR3 sequence: CASSEVHNQPQHF. In DNA, the CDR3 is TGTGCCAGCAGTGAAGTCCACAATCAGCCCCAGCATTTT.

V is TRBV18 and J is TRBJ1-2, with 9 nucleotides matching TRBD1. The germline V gene has CDR1 KGHSH and CDR2 LQKENI. This CDR3 spans 17 amino acids. After removal of 4 bases from V and 6 bases from J, the junction contained 15 bases not matched to a gene. The CDR3 DNA follows: TGTGCCAGCTCACTAGAGATTCCCGGGACAGGGCTTAATGGCTACACCTTC. Translating it yields CASSLEIPGTGLNGYTF.

The table lists this clone with a few counts. The rearrangement joins TRBV9 to TRBJ1-1; D is perhaps TRBD1 (6 bases). CDR1 is SGDLS, CDR2 YYNGEE, per germline. CDR3 length: 12 residues. V dropped 5 bases and J dropped 5 bases, with 10 bases sitting between them. Written as DNA, the CDR3 is TGTGCCAGCAGTGAAGGGGGGACTGAAGCTTTCTTT. This codes for CASSEGGTEAFF.

This sequence joins TRBV11-3 and TRBJ2-7; D tentatively fits TRBD1 or TRBD2 (5 bases each). The CDR3 consists of 16 residues. CDR1 and CDR2 from the germline V gene are SGHNT and YENEEA. Trimming removed 1 base from V and 0 bases from J, with 13 bases in between. The CDR3 DNA follows: TGTGCCAGCAGCTTAGGGGGACGGGGTAGCTCCTACGAGCAGTACTTC. Residues: CASSLGGRGSSYEQYF. Full variable domain (rest looked up from reference TRBV11-3 and TRBJ2-7): EAGVVQSPRYKIIEKKQPVAFWCNPISGHNTLYWYLQNLGQGPELLIRYENEEAVDDSQLPKDRFSAERLKGVDSTLKIQPAELGDSAVYLCASSLGGRGSSYEQYFGPGTRLTVT.

This sequence joins TRBV7-2 and TRBJ1-1, with a possible D match to TRBD1 (5 bases). V was clipped by 5 bases and J by 4 bases, with 11 bases between them. The V gene's germline CDR1 is SGHTA and CDR2 FQGNSA. The CDR3 runs 13 residues. The CDR3 protein is CASSVSRGTEAFF. The CDR3, as DNA: TGTGCCAGCAGCGTCTCTAGGGGCACTGAAGCTTTCTTT.

The chain links TRBV30 to TRBJ2-2, with 9 bases matching TRBD2. Trimming took 4 bases from V and 1 from J; bases not matched to a gene: 10. The germline gives CDR1 GTSNPN, CDR2 SVGIG (reference sequence). This CDR3 comprises 17 residues. CDR3: CAWTRIKAGGNTGELFF. The CDR3 bases are TGTGCCTGGACCCGTATCAAAGCGGGAGGGAACACCGGGGAGCTGTTTTTT.

This sequence joins TRBV19 and TRBJ2-1; 10 bases map to TRBD1. Unmatched junction bases numbered 2, after V lost 5 bases and J lost 4 bases. There are 14 residues in the CDR3. CDR1 and CDR2 (germline): LNHDA, SQIVND (reference sequence). The CDR3 nucleotides are TGTGCCAGTAGTTGGGACAGGGGATACAATGAGCAGTTCTTC. This sequence encodes CASSWDRGYNEQFF.

This clone was seen a few times. J is TRBJ1-1 and V is TRBV28, with 9 bases that match TRBD1. The germline V gene has CDR1 MDHEN and CDR2 SYDVKM. V shed 4 bases and J 7 bases; nucleotides not matched to a gene: 10. The length of the CDR3 is 15 residues. CDR3 bases: TGTGCCAGCAGTTCCTCAGGGACAGGGCCCCGTGAAGCTTTCTTT. Amino acid sequence: CASSSSGTGPREAFF.